Below, 24 T cell receptor beta chains from the same sample are listed, as sequenced in a study of T cell responses to AZD1222 COVID-19 vaccine. Sequencing used immunoSEQ multiplex PCR; TCRdb keeps in-frame clones, though not all of them. The sample consists of 90,000 to 120,000 clones, 87% of them appearing once. Source: peripheral blood, taken on day 0 of AZD1222 vaccination. The receptors were sampled from an adult in good health.

This chain joins TRBV19 and TRBJ1-5; 7 bases fit TRBD1. CDR3 length equals 14 residues. V shed 5 bases and J 7 bases; nucleotides not matched to a gene: 8. CDR1 LNHDA and CDR2 SQIVND come from the germline V gene (reference sequence). The CDR3 DNA is TGTGCCAGTAGTCTGGAGACAGGGTACCAGCCCCAGCATTTT. Amino acid sequence: CASSLETGYQPQHF.

The V gene is TRBV30, the J gene TRBJ1-2; 8 nucleotides match TRBD1. From germline, CDR1 is GTSNPN and CDR2 SVGIG (reference sequence). The trim removed 8 bases at V and 8 bases at J, leaving 7 bases unmatched. This CDR3 spans 11 amino acids. This CDR3 is CAADRVGGYTF. The CDR3 nucleotides read TGTGCCGCGGACAGGGTGGGAGGCTACACCTTC.

The V and J genes are TRBV6-1 and TRBJ1-1; no clear D. V was cut by 2 bases and J by 1 base, with 8 bases left in between. CDR1 is MNHNS, CDR2 SASEGT, per germline. The CDR3 has 14 residues. The CDR3 nucleotides read TGTGCCAGCAGTGAATTGCCCTCGAACACTGAAGCTTTCTTT. As protein: CASSELPSNTEAFF.

The rearrangement joins TRBV29-1 to TRBJ2-5; 9 bases align to TRBD1. The V and J ends lost 2 bases and 7 bases, in that order; junction bases with no gene match: 11. CDR3 length: 15 amino acids. Germline values: CDR1 SQVTM, CDR2 ANQGSEA. The CDR3: CSVELGTGWYGTQYF. The CDR3 DNA reads TGCAGCGTTGAACTGGGGACAGGGTGGTATGGGACCCAGTACTTC.

V is TRBV5-1 and J is TRBJ1-1; D might be TRBD1 (6 bases). Trimming took off 0 bases at V and 8 bases at J, with 11 bases between the two ends. There are 13 residues in the CDR3. Per germline, CDR1 SGHRS and CDR2 YFSETQ. CDR3 in DNA: TGCGCCAGCAGCTTGGGCAGGGGCACCGAAGCTTTCTTT. Protein sequence: CASSLGRGTEAFF. Variable domain in full (rest from reference TRBV5-1 and TRBJ1-1): KAGVTQTPRYLIKTRGQQVTLSCSPISGHRSVSWYQQTPGQGLQFLFEYFSETQRNKGNFPGRFSGRQFSNSRSEMNVSTLELGDSALYLCASSLGRGTEAFFGQGTRLTVV.

The chain has TRBV29-1 and TRBJ2-2; D perhaps matches TRBD2 (5 bases). Germline V CDR1 and CDR2: SQVTM, ANQGSEA. This CDR3 spans 14 amino acids. Written as DNA, the CDR3 is TGCAGTGTGAAAAGTTCGGGGTACACCGGGGAGCTGTTTTTT. It codes for CSVKSSGYTGELFF.

The chain recombines TRBV6-5 with TRBJ2-1; TRBD1 agrees at 11 bases. The ends lost 10 bases at V and 3 bases at J; junction bases unmatched: 5. This CDR3 region has 14 residues. CDR1 is MNHEY, CDR2 SVGAGI, per germline. CDR3 region: CATWTGGVYNEQFF. CDR3 sequence (DNA): TGTGCCACTTGGACAGGGGGCGTCTACAATGAGCAGTTCTTC.

This chain uses TRBV28 with TRBJ1-1, with D unresolved. CDR1 and CDR2 (germline): MDHEN, SYDVKM. Trimming removed 7 bases at V and 0 bases at J, with 9 bases between. The CDR3 extends over 13 amino acids. CDR3 nucleotide sequence: TGTGCCAGCATCGGCCACATGAACACTGAAGCTTTCTTT. Translation gives CASIGHMNTEAFF. The full variable domain, with the rest looked up from reference TRBV28 and TRBJ1-1, is DVKVTQSSRYLVKRTGEKVFLECVQDMDHENMFWYRQDPGLGLRLIYFSYDVKMKEKGDIPEGYSVSREKKERFSLILESASTNQTSMYLCASIGHMNTEAFFGQGTRLTVV.

This rearrangement joins TRBV10-3 to TRBJ1-1, with a weak D call TRBD1 (6 bases). The CDR3 runs 13 residues. Between the trimmed V and J ends, which lost 8 bases and 0 bases, there was a span of 10 bases. CDR1 and CDR2 (germline): ENHRY, SYGVKD. CDR3 DNA sequence: TGTGCCATCGCGGGGGCCATGAACACTGAAGCTTTCTTT. This sequence encodes CAIAGAMNTEAFF.

The rearrangement uses TRBV24-1 and TRBJ1-5; no clear D. Trimming took off 3 bases at V and 2 bases at J, with 10 bases between the two ends. The V gene's germline CDR1 is KGHDR and CDR2 SFDVKD. This CDR3 has 15 residues. The chain's CDR3 is CATSDQVTGNQPQHF. CDR3 nucleotide sequence: TGTGCCACCAGTGATCAGGTAACGGGCAATCAGCCCCAGCATTTT.

This chain's CDR3 is CASSPLAQEGYTF. The CDR3 DNA reads TGTGCCAGCTCACCACTGGCCCAGGAGGGCTACACCTTC. This sequence joins TRBV18 and TRBJ1-2; no clear D gene. Trimming shortened V by 1 base and J by 8 bases, and 11 bases separated the two germline ends. The CDR3 sequence is 13 residues long. From germline, CDR1 is KGHSH and CDR2 LQKENI.

The chain joins TRBV3-1 (or the pseudogene TRBV3-2) to TRBJ1-1; D gene unclear. The germline V and J ends were trimmed by 4 bases and 1 base, with 10 bases remaining between them. Germline loops: CDR1 LGHDT, CDR2 YNNKEL (reference sequence). This CDR3 spans 14 amino acids. The CDR3 is CASSLRTENTEAFF. CDR3 nucleotide sequence: TGTGCCAGCAGCCTGCGGACGGAGAACACTGAAGCTTTCTTT.

The chain couples TRBV11-2 to TRBJ2-5; 9 bases are a match to TRBD2. CDR1 is SGHAT, CDR2 FQNNGV, per germline. The CDR3 is made up of 15 amino acids. V lost 1 base and J lost 5; bases outside the gene matches: 5. The CDR3 protein is CASSLARGGRETQYF. CDR3 coding DNA: TGTGCCAGCAGCTTAGCGCGGGGGGGCCGGGAGACCCAGTACTTC.

This sequence joins TRBV5-4 and TRBJ1-2, with TRBD1 identical over 7 bases. Germline V gene data show CDR1 as SGHNT and CDR2 as YYREEE (reference sequence). Trimming removed 3 bases from V and 8 bases from J; junction bases left unmatched: 13. The CDR3 runs 15 residues. This chain's CDR3 is CASSWETGSGGGYTF. The CDR3 coding sequence is TGTGCCAGCAGCTGGGAGACAGGGTCAGGCGGCGGCTACACCTTC.

This chain connects TRBV24-1 to TRBJ1-2, with a tentative D call TRBD1 (5 bases). The CDR3 covers 16 residues. Germline V CDR1 and CDR2: KGHDR, SFDVKD. V lost 2 bases and J lost 2, with 14 bases in between. In nucleotides, the CDR3 is TGTGCCACCAGTGATTCAAGGGGAGGGTTGAACTATGGCTACACCTTC. Its protein is CATSDSRGGLNYGYTF.

The rearrangement uses TRBV12-3 or TRBV12-4 and TRBJ1-2; maybe TRBD1 (6 bases). V lost 4 bases, J lost 5 bases, and 11 bases lay in between. The CDR3 is 13 amino acids. As DNA, the CDR3 is TGTGCCAGCAGTTCGCAGGGGTATTATGGCTACACCTTC. Translation: CASSSQGYYGYTF.

The rearrangement uses TRBV7-3 and TRBJ2-1; D not resolved. Germline lookup yields CDR1 SGHTA and CDR2 FQGTGA. This CDR3 is 13 amino acids long. Trimming removed 1 base from V and 5 bases from J, with 6 bases in between. Here the CDR3 DNA reads TGTGCCAGCAGCTTAAGAAGAGACAATGAGCAGTTCTTC. Protein sequence: CASSLRRDNEQFF.

CDR3 sequence reads: CASSIIAGEGEQFF. The CDR3 DNA follows: TGTGCCAGTAGTATCATAGCGGGAGAGGGTGAGCAGTTCTTC. The chain has TRBV19 and TRBJ2-1, with 9 bases aligning to TRBD2. J lost 9 bases, V lost 3 bases, and 6 bases had no gene match. CDR1 LNHDA and CDR2 SQIVND come from the germline V gene (reference sequence). The CDR3 runs to 14 residues. The full variable domain, completed using reference TRBV19 and TRBJ2-1, is DGGITQSPKYLFRKEGQNVTLSCEQNLNHDAMYWYRQDPGQGLRLIYYSQIVNDFQKGDIAEGYSVSREKKESFPLTVTSAQKNPTAFYLCASSIIAGEGEQFFGPGTRLTVL.

J is TRBJ2-1 and V is TRBV6-5; no clear D gene. Germline V gene lookup returns CDR1 MNHEY and CDR2 SVGAGI. The V and J ends lost 6 bases and 10 bases respectively, with 16 bases between them. The CDR3 covers 13 residues. In nucleotides, the CDR3 is TGTGCCAGCAGCCCCGGAACACCTCGGGAGCAGTTCTTC. It encodes CASSPGTPREQFF.

The chain carries TRBV9 and TRBJ1-3; 8 bases map to TRBD1. Per the germline V gene, CDR1 is SGDLS and CDR2 is YYNGEE. The CDR3 consists of 16 residues. V lost 3 bases and J lost 3; bases outside the gene matches: 8. CDR3 sequence: CASSAQTGAGGNTIYF. The CDR3 coding sequence is TGTGCCAGCAGCGCCCAGACAGGGGCGGGTGGAAACACCATATATTTT.

The chain employs TRBV21-1 and TRBJ2-5. TRBV21-1 is assigned pseudogene status. The CDR3 is 15 residues long. CDR3 sequence (DNA): TGTGCCAGCAGCAAAGCCTTGGGATACCAAGAGACCCAGTACTTC. This gives the protein CASSKALGYQETQYF.

The V call is TRBV12-3 or TRBV12-4, the J call TRBJ1-2; no firm D call. CDR3 length: 13 residues. Trimming pared 4 bases from V and 0 bases from J, leaving 6 bases between. The CDR3 is CASSSGTNYGYTF. In DNA, the CDR3 is TGTGCCAGCAGTTCCGGGACTAACTATGGCTACACCTTC.

This chain uses TRBV30 with TRBJ1-1; D call uncertain. The CDR3 is made up of 11 amino acids. Trimming took 2 bases from V and 3 from J, leaving 4 bases between them. Germline assignment: CDR1 GTSNPN and CDR2 SVGIG (reference sequence). CDR3 bases: TGTGCCTGGAGTAAGTACACTGAAGCTTTCTTT. This encodes CAWSKYTEAFF.

This clone has only one observation. The V gene is TRBV6-5, the J gene TRBJ1-4; D possibly corresponds to TRBD1 (6 bases). The CDR3 contains 15 residues. The ends were cut back, 5 bases at V and 10 bases at J, with 20 bases in the middle. CDR1 and CDR2 (germline): MNHEY, SVGAGI. In DNA form, the CDR3 reads TGTGCCAGCAGTCTGACACAGGGAAAGACTGGAAAACTGTTTTTT. Translation: CASSLTQGKTGKLFF.